The TCR beta chain under discussion was sequenced for a study of technical replicates of blood from a few donors. This clone occurred once. With V trimmed by 5 bases and J by 7 bases, 8 bases remained unmatched. This CDR3 has 14 amino acids. Germline V gives CDR1 SEHNR, CDR2 FQNEAQ (reference sequence). The protocol was immunoSEQ multiplex PCR, while the TCRdb copy is restricted to in-frame clones and leaves out a portion. The sample carries approximately 85,000 clones, 85% to 95% recorded once. Sequenced: T cells isolated from PBMCs. The chain recombines TRBV7-9 with TRBJ2-1; 7 positions agree with TRBD2. The clonotype comes from a human donor in good health. CDR3 bases: TGTGCCAGCAGCGCAAGCGGGGTACGGAATGAGCAGTTCTTC. Translation: CASSASGVRNEQFF.